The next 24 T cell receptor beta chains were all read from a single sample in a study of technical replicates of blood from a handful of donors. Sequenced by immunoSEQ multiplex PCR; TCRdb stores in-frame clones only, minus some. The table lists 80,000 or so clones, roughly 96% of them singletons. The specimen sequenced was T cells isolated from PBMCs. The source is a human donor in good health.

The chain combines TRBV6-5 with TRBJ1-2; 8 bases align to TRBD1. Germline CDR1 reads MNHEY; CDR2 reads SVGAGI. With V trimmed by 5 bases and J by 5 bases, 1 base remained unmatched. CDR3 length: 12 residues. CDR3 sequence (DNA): TGTGCCAGCAGTAACAGGGGGTATGGCTACACCTTC. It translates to CASSNRGYGYTF.

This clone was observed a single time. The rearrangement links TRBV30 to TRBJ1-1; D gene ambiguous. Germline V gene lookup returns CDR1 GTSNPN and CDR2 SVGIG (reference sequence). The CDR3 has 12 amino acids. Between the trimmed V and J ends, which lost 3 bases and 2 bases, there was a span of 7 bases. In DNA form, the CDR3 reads TGTGCCTGGAGCATTAGCAACACTGAAGCTTTCTTT. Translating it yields CAWSISNTEAFF. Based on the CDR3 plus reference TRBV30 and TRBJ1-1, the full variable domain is SQTIHQWPATLVQPVGSPLSLECTVEGTSNPNLYWYRQAAGRGLQLLFYSVGIGQISSEVPQNLSASRPQDRQFILSSKKLLLSDSGFYLCAWSISNTEAFFGQGTRLTVV.

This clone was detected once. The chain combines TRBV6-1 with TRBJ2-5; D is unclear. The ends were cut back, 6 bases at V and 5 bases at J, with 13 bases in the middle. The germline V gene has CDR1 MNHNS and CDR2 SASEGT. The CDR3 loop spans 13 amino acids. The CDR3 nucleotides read TGTGCCAGCAGCACCGCCGAGAGGGAGACCCAGTACTTC. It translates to CASSTAERETQYF.

This CDR3 reads CASSAPGQGNTGELFF. The CDR3 nucleotides are TGTGCCAGCAGCGCACCGGGACAGGGGAACACCGGGGAGCTGTTTTTT. J is TRBJ2-2 and V is TRBV9; 9 bases line up with TRBD1. The CDR3 length is 16 residues. The V gene's germline CDR1 is SGDLS and CDR2 YYNGEE. Trimming cost V 3 bases and J 1 base; bases outside gene matches: 4.

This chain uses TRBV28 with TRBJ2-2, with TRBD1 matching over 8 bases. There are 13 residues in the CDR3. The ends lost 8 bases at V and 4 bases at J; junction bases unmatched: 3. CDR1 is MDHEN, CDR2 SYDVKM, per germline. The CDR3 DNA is TGTGCCAGCCTACAGGGGGGCACCGGGGAGCTGTTTTTT. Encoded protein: CASLQGGTGELFF.

The CDR3 nucleotides are TGTGCCAGCAGCCTTAAAGCGGGGGCGACTAGGACAGATACGCAGTATTTT. Translated: CASSLKAGATRTDTQYF. The chain joins TRBV9 to TRBJ2-3; TRBD2 matches 8 bases. V shed 4 bases and J 3 bases; nucleotides not matched to a gene: 13. CDR1 and CDR2 from the germline V gene are SGDLS and YYNGEE. This CDR3 has 17 amino acids.

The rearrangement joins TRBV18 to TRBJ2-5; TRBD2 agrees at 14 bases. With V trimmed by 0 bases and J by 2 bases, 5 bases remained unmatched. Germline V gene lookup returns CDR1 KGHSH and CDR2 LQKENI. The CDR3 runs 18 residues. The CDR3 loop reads CASSPPGGTSGSQETQYF. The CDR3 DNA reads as TGTGCCAGCTCACCACCTGGGGGGACTAGCGGGAGTCAAGAGACCCAGTACTTC.

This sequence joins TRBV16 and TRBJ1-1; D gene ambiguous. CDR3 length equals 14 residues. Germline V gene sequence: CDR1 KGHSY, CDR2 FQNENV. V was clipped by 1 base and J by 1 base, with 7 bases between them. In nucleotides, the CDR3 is TGTGCCAGCAGCCAATTCAGGTCGAACACTGAAGCTTTCTTT. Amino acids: CASSQFRSNTEAFF.

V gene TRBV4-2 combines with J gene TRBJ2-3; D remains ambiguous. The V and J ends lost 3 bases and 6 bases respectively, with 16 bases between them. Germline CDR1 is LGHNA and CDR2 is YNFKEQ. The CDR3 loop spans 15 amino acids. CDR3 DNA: TGTGCCAGCAGCCAGCTCCCCACGAGCGAGGATACGCAGTATTTT. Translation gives CASSQLPTSEDTQYF.

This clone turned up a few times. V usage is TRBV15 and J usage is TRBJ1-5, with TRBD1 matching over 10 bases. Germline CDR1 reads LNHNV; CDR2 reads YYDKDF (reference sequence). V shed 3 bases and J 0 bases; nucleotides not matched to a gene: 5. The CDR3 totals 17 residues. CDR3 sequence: CATSREGQGYSNQPQHF. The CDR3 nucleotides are TGTGCCACCAGCAGGGAGGGACAGGGGTATAGCAATCAGCCCCAGCATTTT.

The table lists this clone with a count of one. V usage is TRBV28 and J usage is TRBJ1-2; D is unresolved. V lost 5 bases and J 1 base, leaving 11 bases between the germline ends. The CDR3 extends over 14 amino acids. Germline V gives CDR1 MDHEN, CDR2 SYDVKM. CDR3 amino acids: CASSIGTNNYGYTF. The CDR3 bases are TGTGCCAGCAGTATAGGAACTAATAACTATGGCTACACCTTC.

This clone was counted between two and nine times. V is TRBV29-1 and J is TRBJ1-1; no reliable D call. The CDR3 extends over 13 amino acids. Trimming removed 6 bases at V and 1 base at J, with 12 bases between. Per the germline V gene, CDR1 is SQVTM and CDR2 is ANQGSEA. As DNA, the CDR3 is TGCAGCGTAGGGCACCGGGGGAACACTGAAGCTTTCTTT. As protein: CSVGHRGNTEAFF.

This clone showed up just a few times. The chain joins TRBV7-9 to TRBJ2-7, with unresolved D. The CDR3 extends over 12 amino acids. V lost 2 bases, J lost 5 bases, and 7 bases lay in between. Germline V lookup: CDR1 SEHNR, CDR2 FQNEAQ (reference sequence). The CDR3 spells CASSLLQNEQYF. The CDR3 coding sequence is TGTGCCAGCAGCTTATTACAGAACGAGCAGTACTTC.

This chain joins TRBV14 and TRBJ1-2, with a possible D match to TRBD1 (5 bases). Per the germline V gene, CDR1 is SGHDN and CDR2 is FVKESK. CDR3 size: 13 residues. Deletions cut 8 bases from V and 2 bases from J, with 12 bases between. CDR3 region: CASAGPGNYGYTF. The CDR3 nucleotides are TGTGCCAGCGCGGGACCAGGGAACTATGGCTACACCTTC.

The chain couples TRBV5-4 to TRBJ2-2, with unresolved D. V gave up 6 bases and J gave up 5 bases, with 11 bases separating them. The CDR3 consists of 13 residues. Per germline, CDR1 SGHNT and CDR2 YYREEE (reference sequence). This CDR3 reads CASTPSSTGELFF. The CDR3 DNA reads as TGTGCCAGCACCCCGAGTAGTACCGGGGAGCTGTTTTTT. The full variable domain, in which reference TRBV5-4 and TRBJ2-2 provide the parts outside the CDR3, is ETGVTQSPTHLIKTRGQQVTLRCSSQSGHNTVSWYQQALGQGPQFIFQYYREEENGRGNFPPRFSGLQFPNYSSELNVNALELDDSALYLCASTPSSTGELFFGEGSRLTVL.

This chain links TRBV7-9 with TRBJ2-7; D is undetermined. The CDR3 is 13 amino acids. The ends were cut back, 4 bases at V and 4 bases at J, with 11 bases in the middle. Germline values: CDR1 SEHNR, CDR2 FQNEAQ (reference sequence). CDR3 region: CASSSIISYEQYF. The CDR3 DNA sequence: TGTGCCAGCAGCTCTATAATAAGTTACGAGCAGTACTTC.

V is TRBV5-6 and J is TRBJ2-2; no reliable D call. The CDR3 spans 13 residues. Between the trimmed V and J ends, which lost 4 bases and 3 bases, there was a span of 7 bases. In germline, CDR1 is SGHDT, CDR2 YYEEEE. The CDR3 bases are TGTGCCAGCAGCCCCGGTTACACCGGGGAGCTGTTTTTT. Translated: CASSPGYTGELFF.

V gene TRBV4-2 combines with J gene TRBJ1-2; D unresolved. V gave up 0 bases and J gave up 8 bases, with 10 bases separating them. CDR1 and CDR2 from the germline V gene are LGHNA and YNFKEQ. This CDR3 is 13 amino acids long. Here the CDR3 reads CASSQDRKRGYTF. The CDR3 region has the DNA TGTGCCAGCAGCCAAGACAGGAAAAGAGGCTACACCTTC.

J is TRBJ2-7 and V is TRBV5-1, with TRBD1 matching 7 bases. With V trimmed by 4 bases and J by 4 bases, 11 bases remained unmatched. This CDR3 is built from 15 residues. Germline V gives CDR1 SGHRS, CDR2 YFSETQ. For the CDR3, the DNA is TGCGCCAGCAGCCCAACAGGGGTTACCCGATACGAGCAGTACTTC. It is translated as CASSPTGVTRYEQYF.

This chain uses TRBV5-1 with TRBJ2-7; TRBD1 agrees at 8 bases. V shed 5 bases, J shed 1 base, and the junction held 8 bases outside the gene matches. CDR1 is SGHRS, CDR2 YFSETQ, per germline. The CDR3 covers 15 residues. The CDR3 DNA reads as TGCGCCAGCAGAGCCGGACAGGGTGGTTCCTACGAGCAGTACTTC. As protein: CASRAGQGGSYEQYF.

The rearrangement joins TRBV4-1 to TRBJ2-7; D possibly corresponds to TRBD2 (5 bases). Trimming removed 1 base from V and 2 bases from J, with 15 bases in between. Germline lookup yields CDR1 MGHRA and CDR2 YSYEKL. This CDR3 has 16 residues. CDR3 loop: CASSQGLSGNPYEQYF. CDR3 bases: TGCGCCAGCAGCCAAGGTTTGTCGGGGAACCCCTACGAGCAGTACTTC.

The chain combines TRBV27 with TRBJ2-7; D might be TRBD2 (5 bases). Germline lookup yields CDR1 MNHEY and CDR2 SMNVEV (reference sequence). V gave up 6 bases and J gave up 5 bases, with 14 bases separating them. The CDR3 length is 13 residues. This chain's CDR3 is CASSMTKRNEQYF. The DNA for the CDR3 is TGTGCCAGCAGCATGACTAAGCGCAACGAGCAGTACTTC.

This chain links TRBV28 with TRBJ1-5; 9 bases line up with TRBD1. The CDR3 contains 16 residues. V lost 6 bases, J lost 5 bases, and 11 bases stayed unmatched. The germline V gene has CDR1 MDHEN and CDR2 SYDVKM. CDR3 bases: TGTGCCAGCAGCCCGAACCGGGACAGGGTTGATCAGCCCCAGCATTTT. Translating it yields CASSPNRDRVDQPQHF. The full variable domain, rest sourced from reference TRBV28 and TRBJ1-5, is DVKVTQSSRYLVKRTGEKVFLECVQDMDHENMFWYRQDPGLGLRLIYFSYDVKMKEKGDIPEGYSVSREKKERFSLILESASTNQTSMYLCASSPNRDRVDQPQHFGDGTRLSIL.

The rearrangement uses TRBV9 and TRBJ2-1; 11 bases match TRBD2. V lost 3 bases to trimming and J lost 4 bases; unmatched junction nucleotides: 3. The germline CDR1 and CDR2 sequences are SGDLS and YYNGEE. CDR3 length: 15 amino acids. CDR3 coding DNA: TGTGCCAGCAGCGATACTAGCGGGGGTTACAATGAGCAGTTCTTC. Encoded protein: CASSDTSGGYNEQFF.